This record looks at one TCR beta chain sequence and its context. There is no known antigen for this receptor. The record has no base qualities; no much larger clone is one base away. Enrolling through a virtual design, the prospective study's participants ranged in age from roughly 18 to 95 years and lived across roughly 24 United States geographic areas. In the prospective study, cohorts were assigned on the basis of participant-reported clinical history obtained from a screening survey and a study questionnaire. In the prospective study, mobile phlebotomists collected whole blood, serum and a nasopharyngeal or oropharyngeal swab from each participant. Additional blood draws and questionnaires over an approximately two-month period could optionally be provided by prospective study participants. Prospective study blood samples were shipped either frozen or at room temperature before DNA extraction.

The cysteine opens and the phenylalanine closes a CDR3 of 12 amino acids. Left in the record is the CDR3 DNA by itself, 36 bases read in frame from the first base. Per the germline V gene (reference sequence), GTSNPN is the CDR1 and SVGIG is the CDR2. V gives up 4 bases and J gives up 5 bases, and the segment between their germline ends measures 11 bases. The immunoSEQ Assay, a bias-controlled multiplex PCR, was used to amplify TCRbeta CDR3 regions from genomic DNA. The original methods were these. Nucleated cell counts per sample were estimated from amplification of reference gene primers within the assay. To quantify the absolute abundance of each unique TCRbeta CDR3 rearrangement, sequence reads were collapsed and filtered. For each sample, productive Simpson clonality was calculated as the square root of Simpson's diversity index over productive rearrangements. In TCRdb, the immuneACCESS table is reduced to in-frame sequences with V and J assigned. These tables do not hold every clone; where another copy was compared, an unresolved V gene accounts for under half, and the others remain unexplained. V, J and clone size were drawn from that table, and D and trimming were deduced from the DNA. For this sample the table gives about 140,000 clones, of which approximately 84% were detected only once. Of the sample, 3% to 4% is held by the ten largest clones.

The data are from a study of blood T cell repertoires in COVID-19 (dated by TCRdb to 2020 to 2022). About the investigation overall: Recovered participants in ImmuneRACE Cohort 3 were defined by two consecutive negative NP/OP PCR tests, clearance by a healthcare professional, or resolution of symptoms. The material from the prospective study consisted of cDNA or gDNA derived from T cells, B-cell-depleted T cells, or PBMCs. Nearly every sample came with metadata listing a de-identified subject ID, COVID-19 status, age in years and sex. A freely available public database, intended as a resource for researchers studying the immune response to SARS-CoV-2, is where the repertoires were released. Samples from collaborators originated in the United States, Italy and Spain and spanned both the acute and convalescent phases of COVID-19. Where available, HLA class I and class II types were taken from metadata supplied by the sample provider and were not determined by assay-based typing. The dataset comprised deeply sampled blood TCRbeta repertoires from subjects exposed to, actively infected with, or recovered from COVID-19. Samples were obtained from the ongoing ImmuneRACE study (first 160 participants) and from 1,254 subjects provided by 6 global collaborators.

The paper as a whole reports these results and caveats: The quantity of clinical and demographic metadata differed by source and by participant and was supplied without curation.

The receptor chain draws on TRBV30 and TRBJ2-5, with a tentative D gene TRBD2 over 6 matching bases. Source material: PBMCs or T cells enriched from blood (not recorded which). The clonotype originates from a man aged 50 or older in a cohort exposed to, infected with or recovered from COVID-19 (not recorded which). The CDR3 region reads CAWNGSGETQYF. The DNA reads as follows: TGTGCCTGGAACGGGAGCGGGGAGACCCAGTACTTC.